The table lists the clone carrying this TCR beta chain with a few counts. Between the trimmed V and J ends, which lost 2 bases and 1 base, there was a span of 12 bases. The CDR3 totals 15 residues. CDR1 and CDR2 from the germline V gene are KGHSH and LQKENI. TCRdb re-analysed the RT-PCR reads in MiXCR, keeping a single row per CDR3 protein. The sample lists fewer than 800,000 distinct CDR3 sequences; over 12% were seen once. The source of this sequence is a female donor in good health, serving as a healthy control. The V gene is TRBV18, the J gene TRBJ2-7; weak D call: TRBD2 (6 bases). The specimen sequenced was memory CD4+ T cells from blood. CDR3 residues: CASSPTAGLSYEQYF. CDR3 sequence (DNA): TGTGCCAGCTCACCAACAGCGGGTCTTTCCTACGAGCAGTACTTC.